The 24 T cell receptor beta chains below all came from one sample that was sequenced in a study of T cells in Graves' hyperthyroidism and ophthalmopathy. Researchers took RNA transcripts and amplified the TCR beta CDR3 regions from them. First-round RT-PCR of the TCR CDR3 relied on the HTBI primer set. One entry per CDR3 protein, called by TCRdb with MiXCR from the multiplex PCR reads. The table has 280,000 or so distinct CDR3 sequences, around 15% seen once; the top ten hold 30% to 35%. The sample consisted of blood. Source of these receptors: a woman aged 45-60 years with Graves' hyperthyroidism that later progressed to Graves' ophthalmopathy.

The rearrangement joins TRBV20-1 to TRBJ1-2; a weak D match, TRBD1 (5 bases). CDR3 length equals 11 residues. V lost 5 bases to trimming and J lost 8 bases, with 12 bases between them. Germline-derived CDR1 and CDR2 are DFQATT and SNEGSKA (reference sequence). CDR3 sequence: CSALGVWGYTF. The CDR3 bases are TGCAGTGCTCTGGGGGTGTGGGGCTACACCTTC.

This clonotype appeared many times. The genes are TRBV28 and TRBJ1-6; no reliable D call. The CDR3 sequence is 15 residues long. V was shortened by 3 bases and J by 0 bases, with 6 bases between the two germline ends. Germline V gives CDR1 MDHEN, CDR2 SYDVKM. The CDR3 coding sequence is TGTGCCAGCAGTTTGCGAAGCTCCTATAATTCACCCCTCCACTTT. Protein sequence: CASSLRSSYNSPLHF.

Many counts were recorded for this clonotype. The chain uses TRBV10-3 and TRBJ2-7, with TRBD2 matching 14 bases. Per the germline V gene, CDR1 is ENHRY and CDR2 is SYGVKD. The CDR3 sequence is 16 residues long. After removal of 4 bases from V and 4 bases from J, the junction contained 6 bases not matched to a gene. CDR3 protein: CAISGTGTSGSYEQYF. The CDR3, as DNA: TGTGCCATCAGTGGGACCGGGACTAGCGGGAGTTACGAGCAGTACTTC.

This clonotype appeared many times. The chain is built from TRBV2 and TRBJ1-5; perhaps TRBD1 as D (6 bases). Trimming left V 4 bases short and J 6 bases short, with 16 bases between. The germline gives CDR1 SNHLY, CDR2 FYNNEI. The CDR3 runs to 15 residues. This CDR3 is CASSAQPGGGQPQHF. CDR3 sequence (DNA): TGTGCCAGCAGTGCACAACCCGGGGGCGGTCAGCCCCAGCATTTT.

This clonotype has at least ten counts. This chain links TRBV20-1 with TRBJ1-6; maybe TRBD1 (5 bases). The V gene's germline CDR1 is DFQATT and CDR2 SNEGSKA (reference sequence). The CDR3 contains 12 residues. Deletions cut 2 bases from V and 9 bases from J, with 8 bases between. The CDR3 region has the DNA TGCAGTGCTAGAACAGGAGGTTCACCCCTCCACTTT. It specifies CSARTGGSPLHF.

This clonotype appeared a few times. The J gene is TRBJ1-2, the V gene TRBV20-1; a weak D match, TRBD1 (5 bases). The germline V gene has CDR1 DFQATT and CDR2 SNEGSKA (reference sequence). The CDR3 spans 12 residues. V shed 1 base and J shed 5 bases, with 8 bases lying between them. CDR3 amino acids: CSARGGVYGYTF. The DNA for the CDR3 is TGCAGTGCTAGAGGGGGGGTATATGGCTACACCTTC.

The chain links TRBV20-1 to TRBJ1-2; tentatively, D is TRBD1 (5 bases). V lost 0 bases and J 4 bases, leaving 12 bases between the germline ends. Germline assignment: CDR1 DFQATT and CDR2 SNEGSKA (reference sequence). The CDR3 extends over 14 amino acids. The CDR3 is CSAREGGIGYGYTF. CDR3 nucleotides: TGCAGTGCTAGAGAGGGGGGTATAGGCTATGGCTACACCTTC.

This clonotype was recorded at least ten times. This chain connects TRBV6-2 or TRBV6-3 to TRBJ1-4; D possibly corresponds to TRBD1 (5 bases). V gave up 1 base and J gave up 2 bases, with 5 bases separating them. This CDR3 has 14 amino acids. Germline values: CDR1 MNHEY, CDR2 SVGEGT. Written as DNA, the CDR3 is TGTGCCAGCAGTTACTGGGGGACTAATGAAAAACTGTTTTTT. This codes for CASSYWGTNEKLFF.

The genes are TRBV30 and TRBJ1-1; D not resolved. The V end lost 1 base, the J end lost 6 bases, and 6 bases lay between the germline ends. This CDR3 is built from 11 residues. Looked up from germline, CDR1 is GTSNPN and CDR2 is SVGIG (reference sequence). Here the CDR3 DNA reads TGTGCCTGGAGTGCTGGGGCTGAAGCTTTCTTT. Translating gives CAWSAGAEAFF.

This clonotype has a count of ten or more. The gene calls are TRBV30 and TRBJ1-1, with D perhaps matching TRBD1 (6 bases). V shed 0 bases and J shed 4 bases, with 12 bases lying between them. Germline CDR1 is GTSNPN and CDR2 is SVGIG (reference sequence). This CDR3 region has 14 residues. The CDR3 here is CAWSVWGRFTEAFF. The DNA for the CDR3 is TGTGCCTGGAGTGTTTGGGGGCGGTTCACTGAAGCTTTCTTT.

This clonotype was detected ten times or more. V and J are TRBV6-2 or TRBV6-3 and TRBJ1-1; 8 positions agree with TRBD1. This CDR3 contains 16 residues. Germline loops: CDR1 MNHEY, CDR2 SVGEGT. The trim removed 6 bases at V and 0 bases at J, leaving 9 bases unmatched. The CDR3: CASRPGTGQMNTEAFF. The CDR3 DNA reads TGTGCCAGCAGACCCGGGACAGGTCAAATGAACACTGAAGCTTTCTTT.

This clonotype was seen more than once but under ten times. The V gene is TRBV20-1, the J gene TRBJ1-5; D unresolved. Trimming removed 6 bases from V and 3 bases from J, with 15 bases in between. The CDR3 is 14 residues long. Germline V gene sequence: CDR1 DFQATT, CDR2 SNEGSKA (reference sequence). CDR3 loop: CSAHAGPLNQPQHF. CDR3 bases: TGCAGTGCACACGCCGGGCCCCTCAATCAGCCCCAGCATTTT.

The J gene is TRBJ1-2, the V gene TRBV9; no definite D call. Germline CDR1 and CDR2: SGDLS and YYNGEE. There are 12 residues in the CDR3. The germline V and J ends were trimmed by 3 bases and 3 bases, with 6 bases remaining between them. CDR3 loop: CASSGGDYGYTF. The DNA for the CDR3 is TGTGCCAGCAGCGGAGGTGACTATGGCTACACCTTC.

This clonotype occurred many times. This chain uses TRBV6-1 with TRBJ1-1; no clear D gene. This CDR3 region has 13 residues. Trimming stripped 8 bases from V and 5 bases from J, with 15 bases between. Germline values: CDR1 MNHNS, CDR2 SASEGT. The DNA of the CDR3 is TGTGCCAGCGCCCCGGGGAGTTGGACTGAAGCTTTCTTT. Translation gives CASAPGSWTEAFF.

This clonotype has only a few counts. The chain recombines TRBV10-3 with TRBJ2-3, with a possible D match to TRBD1 (6 bases). V was cut by 6 bases and J by 4 bases, with 8 bases left in between. The CDR3 totals 12 residues. Germline V gene sequence: CDR1 ENHRY, CDR2 SYGVKD. The CDR3 nucleotides read TGTGCCATCAGACAGGGATCAGATACGCAGTATTTT. Its protein is CAIRQGSDTQYF.

V gene TRBV5-6 combines with J gene TRBJ2-4; the D is unclear. The CDR3 has 13 residues. Trimming removed 1 base at V and 9 bases at J, with 11 bases between. Germline V gene data show CDR1 as SGHDT and CDR2 as YYEEEE. Written as DNA, the CDR3 is TGTGCCAGCAGCTTGCCCGGTCGTGGCATTCAGTACTTC. It codes for CASSLPGRGIQYF.

This clonotype was seen ten or more times. Here the CDR3 reads CASSLSTGELFF. The CDR3 region has the DNA TGTGCCAGCAGCTTATCTACCGGGGAGCTGTTTTTT. This rearrangement joins TRBV13 to TRBJ2-2; D not certain. The germline V and J ends were trimmed by 2 bases and 5 bases, with 3 bases remaining between them. The CDR3 sequence is 12 residues long. CDR1 is PRHDT and CDR2 is FYEKMQ in the germline V gene (reference sequence). The full variable domain, in which reference TRBV13 and TRBJ2-2 provide the parts outside the CDR3, is AAGVIQSPRHLIKEKRETATLKCYPIPRHDTVYWYQQGPGQDPQFLISFYEKMQSDKGSIPDRFSAQQFSDYHSELNMSSLELGDSALYFCASSLSTGELFFGEGSRLTVL.

This clonotype appeared many times. CDR3: CASSPVGSNSGNTIYF. The CDR3 coding sequence is TGTGCCAGCAGCCCTGTAGGGTCGAACTCTGGAAACACCATATATTTT. The chain uses TRBV3-1 and TRBJ1-3; no definite D call. The CDR3 loop spans 16 amino acids. V was cut by 4 bases and J by 0 bases, with 13 bases left in between. The V gene's germline CDR1 is LGHDT and CDR2 YNNKEL (reference sequence).

The sample holds many counts of this clonotype. The genes are TRBV30 and TRBJ1-2; D gene unclear. This CDR3 comprises 13 residues. Per the germline V gene, CDR1 is GTSNPN and CDR2 is SVGIG (reference sequence). V lost 0 bases, J lost 6 bases, and 11 bases lay in between. The CDR3 loop reads CAWSVAPNHGYTF. The CDR3 DNA follows: TGTGCCTGGAGTGTAGCTCCGAATCATGGCTACACCTTC. The variable domain in full, with the rest retrieved from reference TRBV30 and TRBJ1-2, is SQTIHQWPATLVQPVGSPLSLECTVEGTSNPNLYWYRQAAGRGLQLLFYSVGIGQISSEVPQNLSASRPQDRQFILSSKKLLLSDSGFYLCAWSVAPNHGYTFGSGTRLTVV.

With regard to this clonotype: A much larger clone lies one base from this, so it may be a read error. The V gene is TRBV12-3 or TRBV12-4, the J gene TRBJ2-6, with 12 nucleotides matching TRBD1. The CDR3 length is 16 residues. The CDR3 loop reads CAGSRDRGLGANVLTF. The CDR3 nucleotides are TGTGCCGGCAGCCGGGACAGGGGGCTTGGGGCCAACGTCCTGACTTTC.

This clonotype was observed a few times. The V and J genes are TRBV20-1 and TRBJ1-5; D perhaps matches TRBD1 (5 bases). The CDR3 length is 14 residues. Trimming shortened V by 3 bases and J by 3 bases, and 12 bases separated the two germline ends. Germline CDR1 DFQATT, CDR2 SNEGSKA (reference sequence). The CDR3: CSARRGGNNQPQHF. The CDR3 bases are TGCAGTGCTAGGAGGGGAGGGAACAATCAGCCCCAGCATTTT.

This clonotype has only a few counts. V and J are TRBV19 and TRBJ1-1; possible D gene TRBD1, 5 bases. Trimming cost V 6 bases and J 0 bases, with 11 bases left between them. Per germline, CDR1 LNHDA and CDR2 SQIVND (reference sequence). This CDR3 region has 14 residues. Here the CDR3 reads CASRYQGMNTEAFF. CDR3 sequence (DNA): TGTGCCAGTAGGTACCAGGGCATGAACACTGAAGCTTTCTTT.

Comment on this clonotype: A much more abundant neighbour one base away suggests this may be a read error. This chain uses TRBV6-2 or TRBV6-3 with TRBJ2-1; D perhaps matches TRBD2 (5 bases). The germline CDR1 and CDR2 sequences are MNHEY and SVGEGT. The CDR3 sequence is 14 residues long. The CDR3 DNA reads as TGTGCCAGCAGTAGACTAAGTGGGTACAATGGGCAGTTCTTC. It specifies CASSRLSGYNGQFF.

A word on this clonotype: Being one base from a much bigger clone, this may be a read error. The chain joins TRBV10-3 to TRBJ2-2, with D maybe TRBD1 (6 bases). This CDR3 has 14 amino acids. CDR1 ENHRY and CDR2 SYGVKD come from the germline V gene. In nucleotides, the CDR3 is TGTGCCGTCTCGGGCTTTGGGGACACCGGGGAGCCGTTTTTT. Protein: CAVSGFGDTGEPFF.